These 27 T cell receptor beta chains share one sample of origin, sequenced in a study of T cells in Graves' hyperthyroidism and ophthalmopathy. RNA transcripts served as the template for amplifying TCR beta CDR3 regions. First-round RT-PCR of the TCR CDR3 relied on the HTBI primer set. TCRdb ran MiXCR on the multiplex PCR reads and lists one entry per CDR3 protein. The sample has approximately 330,000 distinct CDR3 sequences; around 20% are singletons. Sequenced sample: blood. These receptors were taken from a woman in her forties or fifties with Graves' hyperthyroidism.

The table lists this clonotype with many counts. The DNA for the CDR3 is TGTGCCAGCAGCGCGCGGGACCGGGGGGGCTACACCTTC. Its protein is CASSARDRGGYTF. V usage is TRBV7-9 and J usage is TRBJ1-2; D is possibly TRBD1 (5 bases). The CDR3 loop spans 13 amino acids. Germline CDR1 is SEHNR and CDR2 is FQNEAQ (reference sequence). Trimming took 5 bases from V and 8 from J, leaving 15 bases between them.

V and J are TRBV24-1 and TRBJ2-7; D is possibly TRBD1 or TRBD2 (5 bases each). From germline, CDR1 is KGHDR and CDR2 SFDVKD. V lost 3 bases and J 2 bases, leaving 10 bases between the germline ends. The CDR3 extends over 14 amino acids. The CDR3 loop is CATSDGREPYEQYF. In DNA, the CDR3 is TGTGCCACCAGTGATGGCAGGGAGCCCTACGAGCAGTACTTC.

This clonotype appeared many times. The V gene is TRBV11-2, the J gene TRBJ2-7; maybe TRBD2 (6 bases). Germline CDR1 is SGHAT and CDR2 is FQNNGV. V lost 5 bases and J lost 0, with 14 bases in between. The CDR3 runs to 15 residues. The CDR3 coding sequence is TGTGCCAGCAGCGGATCGGGACTTAGCTCCTACGAGCAGTACTTC. The encoded protein is CASSGSGLSSYEQYF.

This clonotype appeared many times. The chain links TRBV11-3 to TRBJ2-1; D is ambiguous. The CDR3 loop spans 17 amino acids. V shed 5 bases and J shed 0 bases, with 17 bases lying between them. From germline, CDR1 is SGHNT and CDR2 YENEEA. CDR3 in DNA: TGTGCCAGCAGCCCATTCGACCGGTGGAGCTCCTACAATGAGCAGTTCTTC. This codes for CASSPFDRWSSYNEQFF.

This clonotype has just a few counts. The chain employs TRBV28 and TRBJ2-3, with D possibly being TRBD2 (5 bases). Trimming cost V 2 bases and J 5 bases, with 8 bases left between them. The V gene's germline CDR1 is MDHEN and CDR2 SYDVKM. The CDR3 spans 13 residues. For the CDR3, the DNA is TGTGCCAGCAGTTTAAGCGGAAGAGATACGCAGTATTTT. Protein product: CASSLSGRDTQYF.

This clonotype was picked up many times. The chain is built from TRBV19 and TRBJ1-5; D gene unclear. V was pared by 3 bases and J by 0 bases, with 12 bases between. Germline lookup yields CDR1 LNHDA and CDR2 SQIVND (reference sequence). This CDR3 contains 16 residues. CDR3 loop: CASSISEFDSNQPQHF. The CDR3 DNA reads as TGTGCCAGTAGTATTAGTGAGTTTGATAGCAATCAGCCCCAGCATTTT.

This chain connects TRBV12-5 to TRBJ2-7, with 10 nucleotides matching TRBD2. Per germline, CDR1 LGHNT and CDR2 FRNRAP. The CDR3 length is 14 residues. Unmatched junction bases numbered 3, after V lost 4 bases and J lost 3 bases. The CDR3 spells CASGWSSGGYEQYF. For the CDR3, the DNA is TGTGCTAGTGGTTGGTCTAGCGGGGGCTACGAGCAGTACTTC.

This clonotype turned up a few times. The chain links TRBV4-2 to TRBJ2-3; 7 bases align to TRBD2. CDR3 length: 16 residues. V dropped 5 bases and J dropped 1; count of bases not matched to a gene: 9. CDR1 and CDR2 (germline): LGHNA, YNFKEQ. CDR3 in amino acids: CASSSAALAGTDTQYF. Here the CDR3 DNA reads TGTGCCAGCAGCTCAGCGGCGCTAGCGGGCACAGATACGCAGTATTTT.

This clonotype has only a few counts. J is TRBJ1-5 and V is TRBV20-1, with TRBD1 identical over 10 bases. The CDR3 runs to 14 residues. CDR1 is DFQATT and CDR2 is SNEGSKA in the germline V gene (reference sequence). The ends lost 2 bases at V and 4 bases at J; junction bases unmatched: 2. This CDR3 reads CSARPDRGNQPQHF. CDR3 nucleotides: TGCAGTGCTAGACCGGACAGGGGGAATCAGCCCCAGCATTTT.

This clonotype was picked up many times. This chain joins TRBV7-9 and TRBJ2-4; 10 nucleotides line up with TRBD2. The CDR3 totals 16 residues. Germline CDR1 reads SEHNR; CDR2 reads FQNEAQ (reference sequence). The V gene end was trimmed by 5 bases and the J gene end by 7 bases; junction bases not matched to a gene: 11. As DNA, the CDR3 is TGTGCCAGCAGCGATTCCTTGACTAGCGGGCAGAACATTCAGTACTTC. This gives the protein CASSDSLTSGQNIQYF.

This chain connects TRBV6-1 to TRBJ1-3, with 9 positions matching TRBD1. V gave up 6 bases and J gave up 3 bases; unmatched junction bases: 9. The CDR3 has 16 residues. Germline loops: CDR1 MNHNS, CDR2 SASEGT. Written as DNA, the CDR3 is TGTGCCAGCAGCAAGCCGGGACAGGGAAGTGGAAACACCATATATTTT. Protein: CASSKPGQGSGNTIYF.

The count of this clonotype is one. The chain employs TRBV4-1 and TRBJ2-7; 7 positions match TRBD1. The CDR3 is 17 amino acids. V lost 1 base to trimming and J lost 2 bases; unmatched junction nucleotides: 11. CDR1 MGHRA and CDR2 YSYEKL come from the germline V gene. CDR3 protein: CASSQVRDRPQTYEQYF. CDR3 sequence (DNA): TGCGCCAGCAGCCAAGTCCGGGACAGACCACAAACCTACGAGCAGTACTTC.

Ten or more counts support this clonotype. The gene calls are TRBV11-2 and TRBJ1-1; D not certain. The CDR3 has 14 amino acids. V was pared by 3 bases and J by 1 base, with 9 bases between. The germline V gene has CDR1 SGHAT and CDR2 FQNNGV. The CDR3 is CASSFGLGNTEAFF. DNA of the CDR3: TGTGCCAGCAGCTTTGGGCTGGGGAACACTGAAGCTTTCTTT.

This clonotype was detected ten times or more. The genes are TRBV5-1 and TRBJ2-1; a possible D gene is TRBD1 (6 bases). This CDR3 has 15 amino acids. CDR1 and CDR2 (germline): SGHRS, YFSETQ. V lost 6 bases and J 6 bases, leaving 19 bases between the germline ends. CDR3 in amino acids: CASNDGTRGSNEQFF. CDR3 DNA: TGCGCCAGCAATGACGGGACAAGGGGGAGCAATGAGCAGTTCTTC. Combining the CDR3 with reference TRBV5-1 and TRBJ2-1 gives the whole variable domain KAGVTQTPRYLIKTRGQQVTLSCSPISGHRSVSWYQQTPGQGLQFLFEYFSETQRNKGNFPGRFSGRQFSNSRSEMNVSTLELGDSALYLCASNDGTRGSNEQFFGPGTRLTVL.

A word on this clonotype: This may stem from a read error, because a much larger clone lies one nucleotide away. V and J are TRBV5-1 and TRBJ2-6, with 10 nucleotides matching TRBD1. CDR1 and CDR2 from the germline V gene are SGHRS and YFSETQ. The CDR3 contains 16 residues. V gave up 0 bases and J gave up 5 bases; unmatched junction bases: 2. CDR3 amino acids: CASSLGQGAWANVLTF. The DNA for the CDR3 is TGCGCCAGCAGCTTGGGACAGGGGGCCTGGGCCAACGTCCTGACTTTC.

This clonotype was observed many times. The chain couples TRBV6-1 to TRBJ2-7; no clear D gene. V lost 5 bases and J lost 2, with 10 bases in between. Germline loops: CDR1 MNHNS, CDR2 SASEGT. There are 13 residues in the CDR3. DNA of the CDR3: TGTGCCAGCAGTAAAGGGCAGACCTACGAGCAGTACTTC. It specifies CASSKGQTYEQYF.

The chain is built from TRBV19 and TRBJ2-1, with 14 bases matching TRBD2. The germline V gene has CDR1 LNHDA and CDR2 SQIVND (reference sequence). The CDR3 totals 19 residues. V was pared by 4 bases and J by 7 bases, with 15 bases of the junction left unmatched. The CDR3 here is CASSNTPGLAGAPGNEQFF. In nucleotides, the CDR3 is TGTGCCAGTAGTAATACCCCGGGACTAGCGGGGGCCCCGGGGAATGAGCAGTTCTTC.

The chain combines TRBV30 with TRBJ2-5; D is possibly TRBD2 (7 bases). In germline, CDR1 is GTSNPN, CDR2 SVGIG (reference sequence). V was cut by 1 base and J by 5 bases, with 11 bases left in between. The CDR3 is 13 amino acids. The CDR3 protein is CAWSGGGRETQYF. CDR3 sequence (DNA): TGTGCCTGGAGTGGCGGGGGCCGGGAGACCCAGTACTTC. Using reference TRBV30 and TRBJ2-5 for the parts outside the CDR3, the full variable domain is SQTIHQWPATLVQPVGSPLSLECTVEGTSNPNLYWYRQAAGRGLQLLFYSVGIGQISSEVPQNLSASRPQDRQFILSSKKLLLSDSGFYLCAWSGGGRETQYFGPGTRLLVL.

This clonotype was found many times. The chain is built from TRBV20-1 and TRBJ2-1, with a weak D call TRBD2 (5 bases). The ends were cut back, 0 bases at V and 4 bases at J, with 13 bases in the middle. Germline assignment: CDR1 DFQATT and CDR2 SNEGSKA (reference sequence). This CDR3 has 15 residues. CDR3 amino acids: CSARDLGENYNEQFF. The CDR3, as DNA: TGCAGTGCTAGAGATCTCGGGGAAAATTACAATGAGCAGTTCTTC.

This clonotype was counted at least ten times. The V and J genes are TRBV6-1 and TRBJ2-5; 10 nucleotides match TRBD1. CDR3 size: 14 residues. Per germline, CDR1 MNHNS and CDR2 SASEGT. Trimming removed 7 bases from V and 4 bases from J; junction bases left unmatched: 6. For the CDR3, the DNA is TGTGCCAGCAAATGGGGGACAGGGGCAGAGACCCAGTACTTC. This codes for CASKWGTGAETQYF.

This clonotype was detected many times. This chain connects TRBV29-1 to TRBJ1-1; D unresolved. The length of the CDR3 is 11 residues. Germline CDR1 is SQVTM and CDR2 is ANQGSEA. V lost 7 bases, J lost 4 bases, and 10 bases lay in between. The CDR3 reads CSEGFGTEAFF. The CDR3 DNA reads as TGCAGCGAGGGTTTCGGCACTGAAGCTTTCTTT.

This clonotype was detected ten times or more. V usage is TRBV30 and J usage is TRBJ1-2, with a tentative D call TRBD1 (6 bases). CDR3 size: 13 residues. Per germline, CDR1 GTSNPN and CDR2 SVGIG (reference sequence). V dropped 2 bases and J dropped 2 bases, with 9 bases sitting between them. The CDR3 nucleotides read TGTGCCTGGAGTCCGGACAGCAACTATGGCTACACCTTC. It codes for CAWSPDSNYGYTF.

Many counts were recorded for this clonotype. DNA for the CDR3: TGTGCCAGCAGCCCGAATGGGAACACCGGGGAGCTGTTTTTT. As protein: CASSPNGNTGELFF. The chain carries TRBV3-1 and TRBJ2-2; D is undetermined. V was shortened by 4 bases and J by 1 base, with 7 bases between the two germline ends. Germline V lookup: CDR1 LGHDT, CDR2 YNNKEL (reference sequence). The CDR3 consists of 14 residues.

This clonotype occurred a few times. The chain recombines TRBV20-1 with TRBJ2-3; D is ambiguous. V was pared by 2 bases and J by 5 bases, with 8 bases between. Germline V CDR1 and CDR2: DFQATT, SNEGSKA (reference sequence). The CDR3 has 12 amino acids. CDR3 in DNA: TGCAGTGCTAGATTTGTCGGAGATACGCAGTATTTT. Translating it yields CSARFVGDTQYF.

This clonotype was recorded many times. The rearrangement links TRBV12-3 or TRBV12-4 to TRBJ2-7; 12 bases map to TRBD2. Trimming cost V 5 bases and J 0 bases; bases outside gene matches: 11. The CDR3 runs to 18 residues. CDR3 sequence reads: CASSPRLAGGPVSYEQYF. The CDR3 DNA reads TGTGCCAGCAGTCCGAGGCTAGCGGGAGGGCCAGTCTCCTACGAGCAGTACTTC.

This chain connects TRBV5-6 to TRBJ2-1; no reliable D call. Trimming cost V 4 bases and J 11 bases, with 10 bases left between them. This CDR3 is 11 amino acids long. The germline gives CDR1 SGHDT, CDR2 YYEEEE. CDR3: CASSTSRQQFF. The CDR3 DNA reads TGTGCCAGCAGCACCAGCAGGCAGCAGTTCTTC.

The table lists this clonotype with many counts. The gene calls are TRBV5-1 and TRBJ1-1, with no clear D. The CDR3 sequence is 16 residues long. Germline V CDR1 and CDR2: SGHRS, YFSETQ. V was clipped by 1 base and J by 1 base, with 14 bases between them. The CDR3 DNA follows: TGCGCCAGCAGCTTGACGGGTGCGACTGGGAACACTGAAGCTTTCTTT. This codes for CASSLTGATGNTEAFF.